Listed below are T cell receptor beta chains from one sample, sequenced in a study of spatial heterogeneity in lung cancer. One entry per CDR3 protein, called by TCRdb with MiXCR from the 5' RACE reads. The data show under 75,000 distinct CDR3 sequences, less than 9.5% seen once. This specimen was PBMCs, taken at follow-up. The source of these receptors is a female donor with early-stage non-small cell lung cancer. CDR3s include the opening cysteine and the closing phenylalanine or tryptophan. The listing skips clone size in some rows; elsewhere it reads once, few, many or a size class.

many,TRBV7-3,CASSPRALATNEQFF
few,TRBV28,CASRSDRAAGELFF
many,TRBV29-1,CSVEGEPYEQYF
-,TRBV6-5,CASSYLLSYEQYF
-,TRBV12-3/TRBV12-4,CASGTGSGANVLTF
-,TRBV7-9,CASSTMSFSGNTIYF
many,TRBV6-2/TRBV6-3,CASSRVAGVGNTQYF
many,TRBV6-4,CASSEARGLEAFF
many,TRBV5-1,CASSLGASGSGNTQYF
many,TRBV7-2,CASSQTGKGGAFF
few,TRBV29-1,CSVAGTLAGYEQYF
-,TRBV5-1,CASSLGTSGRREQYF
once,TRBV11-2,CASSLGAGPQDTQYF
many,TRBV25-1,CASSGRAGGPNEQYF
few,TRBV20-1,CSARDRTGSSPLHF
few,TRBV20-1,CSASGTSGRARETQYF
many,TRBV5-1,CASSLEGQRNYEQYF
many,TRBV19,CASSPRQGTYGYTF
-,TRBV5-1,CASSLSFGGNTIYF
many,TRBV7-9,CASSQWGEGEQYF
many,TRBV5-1,CASSPWTSGSYEQYF
many,TRBV12-5,CASGSTVSDTQYF
-,TRBV7-6,CASSLPGNNSPLHF
many,TRBV14,CASSQDLNYGYTF
many,TRBV29-1,CNVQTGDGYTF
-,TRBV7-3,CASSLGEGQFF
many,TRBV18,CASSPNSASNTGELFF
-,TRBV9,CASSVASAKSAEAFF
many,TRBV28,CASSPPRQGTTDTQYF
many,TRBV4-1,CASSQLGGGISSNEQFF
few,TRBV7-2,CASSLEGAPYNEQFF
many,TRBV6-2/TRBV6-3,CASSYPPSGRFGEQFF
many,TRBV20-1,CSALPTSGRGVDTQYF
many,TRBV6-4,CASSRLAGVGSEQFF
-,TRBV15,CATSLAEGGIQYF
-,TRBV7-9,CASSLGRNTGGWNGQFF
few,TRBV18,CASSKTSGGLYEQYF
-,TRBV12-3/TRBV12-4,CASSLDTSVSSYNEQFF
few,TRBV12-3/TRBV12-4,CASSLSGLLSYNEQFF
-,TRBV5-1,CASSFTANTEAFF
-,TRBV10-3,CAISARISGANVLTF
many,TRBV3-1,CASSQEVRGNYGYTF
-,TRBV7-8,CASSLLLRGDYGYTF
few,TRBV5-3,CARSSHQLAGSYNEQFF
-,TRBV20-1,CSATSSARNGDTQYF
-,TRBV20-1,CSANLGRVGYNEQFF
many,TRBV12-3/TRBV12-4,CASSSLVDTQYF
many,TRBV3-1,CASSPHNADTQYF
many,TRBV11-2,CASSPQSGYTF
-,TRBV7-2,CASSFAGEQFF
-,TRBV5-1,CASSLVGGSSNIQYF
-,TRBV12-3/TRBV12-4,CASSLTTGTYNEQFF
few,TRBV5-1,CASSLTSNEQFF
-,TRBV28,CASKGGGELFF
many,TRBV4-2,CASSQGSGENQPQHF
few,TRBV7-3,CASTPYPARLGSYNEQFF
many,TRBV3-1,CASSPEPRETQYF
many,TRBV2,CASTGETGVADTQYF
-,TRBV25-1,CASSDHSDSWGNTIYF
many,TRBV28,CASTPPPGNYGYTF